This T cell receptor beta chain originates from a study of breast tumors, draining lymph nodes, adjacent tissues. The study's findings and limits: Most tumor T cells seemingly derive from lymph node, then expand in tumor. Compared with lymph nodes, tumors were less diverse; compared with nontumor tissue, more. Luminal-like breast cancer showed significantly greater tumor-nontumor repertoire similarity than basal-like breast cancer did.

TCRdb called the multiplex PCR reads again in MiXCR, with one record for every CDR3 protein. The data contain 160,000 or so distinct CDR3 sequences, roughly 35% of them singletons. This clonotype has at least ten counts. Its antigen is not identified. CDR3 length: 12 residues. With 3 bases removed from V and 4 bases from J, the gap between germline ends came to 5 bases. Samples came from axillary lymph nodes draining the breast cancer. The TCR was taken from a female donor with breast cancer. Some clones in this sample may be carry-over from other donors' samples. The rearrangement joins TRBV12-3 or TRBV12-4 to TRBJ2-3; D unresolved. The material sequenced was axillary lymph node tissue. This CDR3 is CASSFRPDTQYF. DNA for the CDR3: TGTGCCAGCAGTTTCCGACCAGATACGCAGTATTTT.